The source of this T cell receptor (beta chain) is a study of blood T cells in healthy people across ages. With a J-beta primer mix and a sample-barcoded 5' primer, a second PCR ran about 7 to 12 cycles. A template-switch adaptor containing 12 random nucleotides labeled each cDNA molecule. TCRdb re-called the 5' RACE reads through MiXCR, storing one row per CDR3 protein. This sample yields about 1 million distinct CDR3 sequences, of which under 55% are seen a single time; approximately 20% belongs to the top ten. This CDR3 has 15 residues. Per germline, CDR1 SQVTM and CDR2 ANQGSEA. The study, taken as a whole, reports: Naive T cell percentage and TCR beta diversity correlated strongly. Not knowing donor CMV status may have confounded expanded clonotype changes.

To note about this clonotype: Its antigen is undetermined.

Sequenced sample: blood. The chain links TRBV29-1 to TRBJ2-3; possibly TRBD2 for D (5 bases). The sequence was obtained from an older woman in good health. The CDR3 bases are TGCAGTACCCGTAGGGCTAGCAGTTTCACAGATACGCAGTATTTT. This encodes CSTRRASSFTDTQYF.